Listed below are T cell receptor beta chains from one sample, sequenced in a study of cytomegalovirus exposure and HLA in healthy donors. The assay was immunoSEQ multiplex PCR, and TCRdb's table has in-frame clones only and misses some. This repertoire shows 55,000 to 70,000 clones, 65% to 70% found once; its top ten account for around a sixth. The source material was PBMCs. These receptors were collected from a man in his forties in good health and CMV-seropositive. CDR3s include the opening cysteine and the closing phenylalanine or tryptophan. The order of the fields is V gene, D gene, J gene, clone size, CDR3 DNA, CDR3 protein. D genes are given only for firm matches. The size of a clone is reported for some rows only, either as once, few or many, or as a class for expanded clones.

TRBV10-3	NA	TRBJ2-3	once	TGTGCCATCAGTGAGCGGGGACTGAAGGCTAGCACAGATACGCAGTATTTT	CAISERGLKASTDTQYF
TRBV10-3	TRBD2	TRBJ2-1	NA	TGTGCCATCAGTGAGTCTGCGGGGGGAGGATACAATGAGCAGTTCTTC	CAISESAGGGYNEQFF
TRBV10-2	TRBD2	TRBJ2-7	once	TGCGCCAGCAGTGAGGAGAATCCGGGACTAGCGGGAGGGCCCACTAGCTCCTACGAGCAGTACTTC	CASSEENPGLAGGPTSSYEQYF
TRBV28	NA	TRBJ2-7	NA	TGTGCCAGCAGTACTTACGCATACGAGCAGTACTTC	CASSTYAYEQYF
TRBV30	TRBD2	TRBJ2-2	NA	TGTGCCGGCGGGGGCGGGGAGCTGTTTTTT	CAGGGGELFF
TRBV7-6	TRBD1	TRBJ1-3	few	TGTGCCAGCAGCGAACAGGGGGCGAGAGACACCATATATTTT	CASSEQGARDTIYF
TRBV18	TRBD2	TRBJ2-7	NA	TGTGCCAGCTCACCCGGGACTAGCGGGAGCTACGAGCAGTACTTC	CASSPGTSGSYEQYF
TRBV29-1	TRBD1	TRBJ1-1	NA	TGCAGCGTTGAAACAGGGGAGTACACTGAAGCTTTCTTT	CSVETGEYTEAFF
TRBV6-5	TRBD2	TRBJ2-7	NA	TGTGCCAGCAGTAGGACTAGCGCAACCTACGAGCAGTACTTC	CASSRTSATYEQYF
TRBV6-1	NA	TRBJ1-1	NA	TGTGCCAGCACTGAGGGGGGAGACACTGAAGCTTTCTTT	CASTEGGDTEAFF
TRBV2	TRBD1	TRBJ2-2	NA	TGTGCCAGCAGCCAGACAGGGGAGGACACCGGGGAGCTGTTTTTT	CASSQTGEDTGELFF
TRBV7-2	NA	TRBJ2-7	NA	TGTGCCAGCACGGGGGAATCCTACGAGCAGTACTTC	CASTGESYEQYF
TRBV4-2	TRBD2	TRBJ2-3	NA	TGTGCCAGCAGCCAAGGGTTGCGGGGGGCCCGCACAGATACGCAGTATTTT	CASSQGLRGARTDTQYF
TRBV19	NA	TRBJ1-6	NA	TGTGCCAGTAGTATAACTGGGGGGGATTCACCCCTCCACTTT	CASSITGGDSPLHF
TRBV5-4	NA	TRBJ2-5	few	TGTGCCAGCAGCTTGGACCAGCAAGAGACCCAGTACTTC	CASSLDQQETQYF
TRBV11-1	TRBD1	TRBJ2-2	few	TGTGCCAGCAGCTCCTGGGGGCGACAGGGAAACACCGGGGAGCTGTTTTTT	CASSSWGRQGNTGELFF
TRBV19	TRBD1	TRBJ1-1	NA	TGTGCCAGTAGTGCTCGACAGGGGGCAGAGACTGAAGCTTTCTTT	CASSARQGAETEAFF
TRBV5-1	TRBD1	TRBJ2-1	NA	TGCGCCAGCAGCTTGGGACAGGGCGGACCCTTGAATGAGCAGTTCTTC	CASSLGQGGPLNEQFF
TRBV6-1	TRBD1	TRBJ2-7	NA	TGTGCCAGCAGGCCAGGACAGGGAACCTACGAGCAGTACTTC	CASRPGQGTYEQYF
TRBV30	NA	TRBJ1-6	NA	TGTGCCTGGAGTATGGGGGCGAAGAATTCACCCCTCCACTTT	CAWSMGAKNSPLHF
TRBV4-1	NA	TRBJ2-3	NA	TGCGCCAGCAGCCAAGAGGGCGCAGATACGCAGTATTTT	CASSQEGADTQYF
TRBV7-9	TRBD1	TRBJ2-7	NA	TGTGCCAGCTCGACTCCCCCAGGGGGTGGCTCCTACGAGCAGTACTTC	CASSTPPGGGSYEQYF
TRBV9	NA	TRBJ2-2	NA	TGTGCCAGCAGCGCCAGGGGCACCGGGGAGCTGTTTTTT	CASSARGTGELFF
TRBV7-3	NA	TRBJ1-5	NA	TGTGCCAGTACTTACCGCCTTAAGGGGCGGGATGTGCAGCCCCAGCATTTT	CASTYRLKGRDVQPQHF
TRBV7-6	TRBD2	TRBJ2-3	NA	TGTGCCAGCAGCCCGAATCTAGCGGGCCTCACAGATACGCAGTATTTT	CASSPNLAGLTDTQYF
TRBV29-1	TRBD2	TRBJ2-5	few	TGCAGCGTCACGGGACTAGCGGGAGGCGGGGGGCAAGAGACCCAGTACTTC	CSVTGLAGGGGQETQYF
TRBV10-1	NA	TRBJ1-4	NA	TGCGCCAGCAGTGAGACAGGGTGCTCTAATGAAAAACTGTTTTTT	CASSETGCSNEKLFF
TRBV9	NA	TRBJ2-3	NA	TGTGCCAGCAGCGTAGCTGAGGGCACAGATACGCAGTATTTT	CASSVAEGTDTQYF
TRBV11-3	NA	TRBJ2-3	NA	TGTGCCAGCAGCTTAGTGGGAGCGGGAGATACGCAGTATTTT	CASSLVGAGDTQYF
TRBV18	NA	TRBJ2-3	few	TGTGCCAGCTCACCAACGACAGCAGATACGCAGTATTTT	CASSPTTADTQYF
TRBV6-5	TRBD2	TRBJ2-7	NA	TGTGCCAGCAGTTACGACGGACTAGCGAGTTCCTACGAGCAGTACTTC	CASSYDGLASSYEQYF
TRBV4-3	TRBD1	TRBJ2-7	once	TGCGCCAGCAGCCTAGGACAGGGGTCCTTCGAGCAGTACTTC	CASSLGQGSFEQYF
TRBV5-6	TRBD2	TRBJ2-3	once	TGTGCCAGCAGCCCTCTAGCGGGGGGAACCACAGATACGCAGTATTTT	CASSPLAGGTTDTQYF
TRBV29-1	NA	TRBJ2-5	NA	TGCAGCGCCTTGGGGGCAGGGGAAGAGACCCAGTACTTC	CSALGAGEETQYF
TRBV9	NA	TRBJ2-1	NA	TGTGCCAGCAGCGTAGAGGGCAGGGGAGAGAGTGAGCAGTTCTTC	CASSVEGRGESEQFF
TRBV7-9	NA	TRBJ2-1	NA	TGTGCCAGCAGCTTAGCTCATTGGGACAAGTTGGAAGTTGAGCAGTTCTTC	CASSLAHWDKLEVEQFF
TRBV19	TRBD2	TRBJ2-2	NA	TGTGCCAGTAGCGGACTAGCGGGATATACCGGGGAGCTGTTTTTT	CASSGLAGYTGELFF
TRBV30	TRBD2	TRBJ2-1	NA	TGTGCCTGGGACCGGGACTACAACAATGAGCAGTTCTTC	CAWDRDYNNEQFF
TRBV27	NA	TRBJ1-2	NA	TGTGCCAGCAGTTTGACAGCTTACTATGGCTACACCTTC	CASSLTAYYGYTF
TRBV2	TRBD1	TRBJ1-1	NA	TGTGCCAGCAGAGCCGGGACAGGGGTTCGAGAAGCTTTCTTT	CASRAGTGVREAFF
TRBV2	NA	TRBJ2-2	few	TGTGCCAGCAGTGAATTGGGCCAGGCGAACACCGGGGAGCTGTTTTTT	CASSELGQANTGELFF
TRBV4-3	NA	TRBJ1-1	NA	TGCGCCAGCAGCTCACAGATGAACACTGAAGCTTTCTTT	CASSSQMNTEAFF
TRBV9	TRBD1	TRBJ2-5	NA	TGTGCCAGCAGCGTAGTGGGGACAGGGTTAGAGACCCAGTACTTC	CASSVVGTGLETQYF
TRBV7-6	TRBD2	TRBJ2-7	NA	TGTGCCAGCAGTCCTAGCGGCCCCTACGAGCAGTACTTC	CASSPSGPYEQYF
TRBV4-2	NA	TRBJ1-1	NA	TGTGCCAGCAGCCAAGATCAGGGGTCGAACACTGAAGCTTTCTTT	CASSQDQGSNTEAFF
TRBV5-1	TRBD1	TRBJ2-7	NA	TGCGCCAGCAGCTGGACAGGGTTCAGTTACGAGCAGTACTTC	CASSWTGFSYEQYF
TRBV7-8	NA	TRBJ2-7	NA	TGTGCCAGCAGCTTCAGGGGTAGTTACGAGCAGTACTTC	CASSFRGSYEQYF
TRBV29-1	NA	TRBJ1-2	NA	TGCAGCGTGGCGGGCGGGGGCTACACCTTC	CSVAGGGYTF